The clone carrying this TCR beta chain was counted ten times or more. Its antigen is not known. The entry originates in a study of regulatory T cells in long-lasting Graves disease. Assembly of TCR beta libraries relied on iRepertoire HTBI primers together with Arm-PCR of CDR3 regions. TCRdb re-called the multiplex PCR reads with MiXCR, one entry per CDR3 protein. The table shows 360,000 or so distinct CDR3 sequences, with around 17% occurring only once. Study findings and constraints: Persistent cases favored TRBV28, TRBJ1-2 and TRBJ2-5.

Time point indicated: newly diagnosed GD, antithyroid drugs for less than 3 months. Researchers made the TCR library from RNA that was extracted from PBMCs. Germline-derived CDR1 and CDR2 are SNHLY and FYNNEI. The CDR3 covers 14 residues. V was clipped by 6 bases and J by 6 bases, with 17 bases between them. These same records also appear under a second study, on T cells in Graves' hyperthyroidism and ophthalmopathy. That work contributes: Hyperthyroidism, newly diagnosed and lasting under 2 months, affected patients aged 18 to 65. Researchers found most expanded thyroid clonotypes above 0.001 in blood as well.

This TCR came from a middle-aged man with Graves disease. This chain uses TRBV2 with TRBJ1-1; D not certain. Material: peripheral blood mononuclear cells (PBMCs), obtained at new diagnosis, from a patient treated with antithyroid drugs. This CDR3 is CASSPRSLAAEAFF. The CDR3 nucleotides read TGTGCCAGCAGCCCTCGTTCCCTGGCGGCTGAAGCTTTCTTT.